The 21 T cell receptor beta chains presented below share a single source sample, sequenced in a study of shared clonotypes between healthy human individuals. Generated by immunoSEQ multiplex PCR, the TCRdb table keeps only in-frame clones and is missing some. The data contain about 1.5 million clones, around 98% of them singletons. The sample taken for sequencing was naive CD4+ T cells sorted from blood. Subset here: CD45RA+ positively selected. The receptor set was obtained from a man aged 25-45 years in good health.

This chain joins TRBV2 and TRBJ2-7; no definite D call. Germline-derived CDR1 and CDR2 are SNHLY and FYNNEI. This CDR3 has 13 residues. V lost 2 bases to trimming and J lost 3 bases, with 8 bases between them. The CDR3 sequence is CASSEMEIYEQYF. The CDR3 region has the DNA TGTGCCAGCAGTGAAATGGAAATCTACGAGCAGTACTTC.

This CDR3 is CASLGQARYNEQFF. In nucleotides, the CDR3 is TGTGCCAGCCTGGGACAGGCTCGTTACAATGAGCAGTTCTTC. This chain joins TRBV6-1 and TRBJ2-1; 8 positions match TRBD1. The V gene's germline CDR1 is MNHNS and CDR2 SASEGT. This CDR3 spans 14 amino acids. The V and J ends lost 8 bases and 4 bases, in that order; junction bases with no gene match: 7.

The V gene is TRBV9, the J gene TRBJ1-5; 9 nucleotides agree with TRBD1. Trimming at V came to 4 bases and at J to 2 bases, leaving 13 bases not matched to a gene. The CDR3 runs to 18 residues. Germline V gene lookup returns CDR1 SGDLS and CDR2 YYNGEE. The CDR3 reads CASSTDRGSDYCNQPQHF. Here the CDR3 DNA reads TGTGCCAGCAGCACTGACAGGGGGAGCGATTATTGCAATCAGCCCCAGCATTTT.

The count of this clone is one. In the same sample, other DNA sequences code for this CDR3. CDR3 nucleotides: TGTGCCAGCAGTCCAGGGGGGAACACTGAAGCTTTCTTT. It is translated as CASSPGGNTEAFF. The chain is built from TRBV28 and TRBJ1-1; 7 bases fit TRBD1. This CDR3 contains 13 residues. With 5 bases clipped from V and 1 base from J, the junction kept 1 base outside the gene matches. CDR1 is MDHEN and CDR2 is SYDVKM in the germline V gene.

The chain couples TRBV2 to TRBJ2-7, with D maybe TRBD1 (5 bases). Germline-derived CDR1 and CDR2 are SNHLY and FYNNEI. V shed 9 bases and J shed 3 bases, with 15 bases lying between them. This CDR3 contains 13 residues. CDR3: CASNPGDSYEQYF. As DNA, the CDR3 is TGTGCCAGTAACCCCGGAGACAGCTACGAGCAGTACTTC.

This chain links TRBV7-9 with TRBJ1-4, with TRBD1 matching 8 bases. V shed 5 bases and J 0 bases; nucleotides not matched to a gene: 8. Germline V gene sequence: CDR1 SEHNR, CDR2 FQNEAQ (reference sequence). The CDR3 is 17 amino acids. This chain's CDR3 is CASSPRDRPSTNEKLFF. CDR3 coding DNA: TGTGCCAGCAGCCCTCGGGACAGGCCCTCAACTAATGAAAAACTGTTTTTT.

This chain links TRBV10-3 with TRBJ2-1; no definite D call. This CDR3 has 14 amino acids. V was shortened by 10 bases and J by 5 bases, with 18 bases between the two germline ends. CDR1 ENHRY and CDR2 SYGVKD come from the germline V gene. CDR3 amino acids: CATHAESTHNEQFF. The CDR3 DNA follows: TGTGCCACCCACGCGGAGTCGACACACAATGAGCAGTTCTTC.

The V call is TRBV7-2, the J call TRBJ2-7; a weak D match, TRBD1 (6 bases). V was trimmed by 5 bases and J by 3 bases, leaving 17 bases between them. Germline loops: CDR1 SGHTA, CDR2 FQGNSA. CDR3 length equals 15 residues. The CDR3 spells CASSPTGTLNYEQYF. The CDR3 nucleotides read TGTGCCAGCAGCCCCACAGGGACACTGAACTACGAGCAGTACTTC.

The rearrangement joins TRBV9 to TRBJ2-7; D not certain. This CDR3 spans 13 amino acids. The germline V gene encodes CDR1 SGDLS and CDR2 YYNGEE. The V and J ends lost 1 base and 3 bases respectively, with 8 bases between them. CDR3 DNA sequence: TGTGCCAGCAGCGTAAACAGCTACTACGAGCAGTACTTC. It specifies CASSVNSYYEQYF.

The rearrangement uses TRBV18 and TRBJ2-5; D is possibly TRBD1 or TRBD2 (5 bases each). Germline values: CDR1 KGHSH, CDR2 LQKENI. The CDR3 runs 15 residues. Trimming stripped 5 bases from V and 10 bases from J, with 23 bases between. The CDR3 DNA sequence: TGTGCCAGCTCATCACTCCCGCAGCCCCAGGGAGACCAGTACTTC. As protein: CASSSLPQPQGDQYF. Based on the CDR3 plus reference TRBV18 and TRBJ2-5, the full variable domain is NAGVMQNPRHLVRRRGQEARLRCSPMKGHSHVYWYRQLPEEGLKFMVYLQKENIIDESGMPKERFSAEFPKEGPSILRIQQVVRGDSAAYFCASSSLPQPQGDQYFGPGTRLLVL.

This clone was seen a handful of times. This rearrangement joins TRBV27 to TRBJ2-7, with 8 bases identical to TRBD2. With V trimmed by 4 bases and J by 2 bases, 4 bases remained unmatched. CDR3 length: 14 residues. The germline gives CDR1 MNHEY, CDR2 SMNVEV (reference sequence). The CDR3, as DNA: TGTGCCAGCAGTTCCTCTAGCGGGCCCTACGAGCAGTACTTC. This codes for CASSSSSGPYEQYF.

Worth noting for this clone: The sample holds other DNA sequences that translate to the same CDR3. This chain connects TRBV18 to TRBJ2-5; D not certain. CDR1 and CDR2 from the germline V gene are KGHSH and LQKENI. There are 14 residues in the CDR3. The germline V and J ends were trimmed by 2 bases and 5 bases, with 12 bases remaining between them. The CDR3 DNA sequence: TGTGCCAGCTCACCAGCTGGGGTTGGGGAGACCCAGTACTTC. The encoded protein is CASSPAGVGETQYF.

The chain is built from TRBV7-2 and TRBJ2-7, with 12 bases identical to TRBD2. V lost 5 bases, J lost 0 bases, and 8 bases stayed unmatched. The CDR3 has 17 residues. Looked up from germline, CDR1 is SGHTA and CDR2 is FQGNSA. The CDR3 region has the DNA TGTGCCAGCAGCCCCCGGACTAGCGGGACGATCTCCTACGAGCAGTACTTC. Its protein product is CASSPRTSGTISYEQYF. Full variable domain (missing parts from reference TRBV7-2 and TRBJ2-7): GAGVSQSPSNKVTEKGKDVELRCDPISGHTALYWYRQSLGQGLEFLIYFQGNSAPDKSGLPSDRFSAERTGGSVSTLTIQRTQQEDSAVYLCASSPRTSGTISYEQYFGPGTRLTVT.

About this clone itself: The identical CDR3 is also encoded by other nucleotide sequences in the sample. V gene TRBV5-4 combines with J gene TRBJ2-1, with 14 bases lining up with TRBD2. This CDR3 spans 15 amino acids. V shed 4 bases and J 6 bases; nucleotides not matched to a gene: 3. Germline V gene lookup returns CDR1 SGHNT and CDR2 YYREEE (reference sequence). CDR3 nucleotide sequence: TGTGCCAGCAGCGCTGGACTAGCGGGGGGCAATGAGCAGTTCTTC. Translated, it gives CASSAGLAGGNEQFF. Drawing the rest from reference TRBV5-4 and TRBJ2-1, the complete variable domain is ETGVTQSPTHLIKTRGQQVTLRCSSQSGHNTVSWYQQALGQGPQFIFQYYREEENGRGNFPPRFSGLQFPNYSSELNVNALELDDSALYLCASSAGLAGGNEQFFGPGTRLTVL.

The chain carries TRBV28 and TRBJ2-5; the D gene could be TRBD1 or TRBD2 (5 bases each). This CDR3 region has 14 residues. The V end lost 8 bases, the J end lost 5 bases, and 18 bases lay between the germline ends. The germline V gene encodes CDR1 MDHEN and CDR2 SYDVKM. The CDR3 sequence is CASGNLGVRETQYF. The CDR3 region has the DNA TGTGCCAGCGGAAACCTGGGGGTACGGGAGACCCAGTACTTC.

As DNA, the CDR3 is TGTGCCAGCAGCTTTCCTTCCGGCGGGGGGCGCGGTGGCTACACCTTC. It is translated as CASSFPSGGGRGGYTF. The chain couples TRBV7-9 to TRBJ1-2; D is possibly TRBD1 (6 bases). Germline V gives CDR1 SEHNR, CDR2 FQNEAQ (reference sequence). Trimming left V 3 bases short and J 7 bases short, with 21 bases between. This CDR3 comprises 16 residues.

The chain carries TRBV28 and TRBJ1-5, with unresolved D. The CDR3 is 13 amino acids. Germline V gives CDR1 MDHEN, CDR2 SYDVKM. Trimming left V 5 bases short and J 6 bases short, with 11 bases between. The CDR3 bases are TGTGCCAGCAGTCCCTCCTGGGGTCAGCCCCAGCATTTT. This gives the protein CASSPSWGQPQHF.

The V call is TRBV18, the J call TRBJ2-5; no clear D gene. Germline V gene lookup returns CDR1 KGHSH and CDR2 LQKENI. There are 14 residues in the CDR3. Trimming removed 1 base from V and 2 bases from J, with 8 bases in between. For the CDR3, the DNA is TGTGCCAGCTCACCACTCGGAGTGCAAGAGACCCAGTACTTC. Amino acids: CASSPLGVQETQYF.

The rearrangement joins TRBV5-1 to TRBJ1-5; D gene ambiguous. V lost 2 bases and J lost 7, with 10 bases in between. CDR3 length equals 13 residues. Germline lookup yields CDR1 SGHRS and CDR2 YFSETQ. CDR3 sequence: CASSFRLGQPQHF. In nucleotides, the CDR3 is TGCGCCAGCAGCTTCCGCCTTGGCCAGCCCCAGCATTTT.

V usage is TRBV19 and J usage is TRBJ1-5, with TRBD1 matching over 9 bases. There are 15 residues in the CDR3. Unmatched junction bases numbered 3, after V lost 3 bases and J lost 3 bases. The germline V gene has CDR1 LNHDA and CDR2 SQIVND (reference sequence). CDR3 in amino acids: CASSITGGNNQPQHF. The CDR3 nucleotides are TGTGCCAGTAGTATTACAGGGGGCAACAATCAGCCCCAGCATTTT.

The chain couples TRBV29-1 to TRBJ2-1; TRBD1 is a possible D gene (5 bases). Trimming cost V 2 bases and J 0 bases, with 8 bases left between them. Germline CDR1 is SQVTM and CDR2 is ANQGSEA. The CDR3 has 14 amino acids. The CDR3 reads CSVEQGSSYNEQFF. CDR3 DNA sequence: TGCAGCGTTGAACAGGGTAGCTCCTACAATGAGCAGTTCTTC.